This TCR beta chain was recovered during a study of OX40 agonist ivuxolimab in advanced cancers. Trimming removed 3 bases at V and 4 bases at J, with 10 bases between. Per germline, CDR1 ENHRY and CDR2 SYGVKD. CDR3 length equals 14 residues. This clone was recorded a few times. Only in-frame clones appear in the TCRdb table, and some are missing; sequencing was by immunoSEQ multiplex PCR. The table records about 49,000 clones, about 85% of them present only once. The rearrangement links TRBV10-3 to TRBJ1-5; a weak D match, TRBD1 (6 bases). The specimen comprised CD4+ or CD8+ T cells sorted from blood, sampled in a trial of the OX40 agonist ivuxolimab. The clonotype originates from an adult with an advanced solid tumor such as melanoma, head and neck, liver or kidney cancer. CDR3 in DNA: TGTGCCATCAGTGATACAGGGAATAATCAGCCCCAGCATTTT. This sequence encodes CAISDTGNNQPQHF.